These T cell receptor beta chains were read from a single sample in a study of blood T cell repertoires in COVID-19. The table came from immunoSEQ multiplex PCR; TCRdb's copy has only in-frame clones and leaves some out. The profile shows around 170,000 clones, 88% of them singletons. Specimen: PBMCs or T cells enriched from blood (not recorded which). These receptors all stem from a woman in her late teens or twenties who had recovered from COVID-19. Both conserved end residues are part of each CDR3. Fields, in order: clone size, V gene, D gene, J gene, CDR3 protein, CDR3 DNA. A D gene is named only where the DNA matches it firmly. Size is omitted from some rows. Given values are once, few, many or a class for expanded clones.

.	TRBV5-1	TRBD2	TRBJ2-1	CASSWERGFEQFF	TGCGCCAGCAGCTGGGAGCGGGGGTTTGAGCAGTTCTTC
.	TRBV19	TRBD1	TRBJ2-7	CASSIDTPGGAIGEQYF	TGTGCCAGTAGTATAGATACTCCAGGGGGCGCGATCGGCGAGCAGTACTTC
.	TRBV10-3	.	TRBJ1-5	CAISESWQQPQHF	TGTGCCATCAGTGAGTCTTGGCAGCAGCCCCAGCATTTT
once	TRBV6-4	.	TRBJ2-2	CASTSTDGSGELFF	TGTGCCAGCACGTCAACAGACGGGAGCGGGGAGCTGTTTTTT
.	TRBV13	.	TRBJ2-7	CASSLEAGRLNYEQYF	TGTGCCAGCAGCTTAGAGGCAGGGAGGTTAAACTACGAGCAGTACTTC
few	TRBV28	.	TRBJ1-3	CASSSRVLSGNTIYF	TGTGCCAGCAGTTCCCGGGTCCTCTCTGGAAACACCATATATTTT
once	TRBV10-1	TRBD2	TRBJ2-7	CASSVSGGRYEQYF	TGCGCCAGCAGTGTAAGCGGGGGCCGCTACGAGCAGTACTTC
.	TRBV28	TRBD1	TRBJ1-1	CASSETGTGGVRTEAFF	TGTGCCAGCAGTGAAACCGGGACAGGGGGCGTCCGCACTGAAGCTTTCTTT
few	TRBV3-1/TRBV3-2	TRBD2	TRBJ2-5	CASTSGGEWQETQYF	TGTGCCAGCACCAGCGGGGGGGAGTGGCAAGAGACCCAGTACTTC
.	TRBV10-3	TRBD1	TRBJ2-7	CAISESPGQGASEQYF	TGTGCCATCAGTGAGTCACCGGGACAGGGGGCGAGCGAGCAGTACTTC
.	TRBV7-8	.	TRBJ2-5	CASSLGTGGRPQYF	TGTGCCAGCAGCTTAGGGACCGGAGGGCGCCCCCAGTACTTC
.	TRBV9	.	TRBJ1-2	CASSPGERVLVVDGYTF	TGTGCCAGCAGCCCAGGGGAGCGCGTTCTTGTAGTTGATGGCTACACCTTC
.	TRBV5-4	TRBD1	TRBJ2-7	CASSSSDRAGSSYEQYF	TGTGCCAGCAGCAGTTCAGACAGGGCAGGGAGTTCCTACGAGCAGTACTTC
.	TRBV6-5	TRBD2	TRBJ2-7	CASSPGGSYEQYF	TGTGCCAGCAGTCCGGGGGGCTCCTACGAGCAGTACTTC
.	TRBV19	.	TRBJ1-2	CASTPRASAHGYTF	TGTGCCAGTACCCCACGGGCTAGCGCTCATGGCTACACCTTC
.	TRBV29-1	TRBD2	TRBJ2-1	CSVELAGTSALNEQFF	TGCAGCGTTGAACTTGCCGGGACTAGCGCCTTAAATGAGCAGTTCTTC
.	TRBV5-6	.	TRBJ2-3	CASSLWRRNTDTQYF	TGTGCCAGCAGCTTGTGGCGGAGGAACACAGATACGCAGTATTTT
.	TRBV27	TRBD1	TRBJ2-6	CASSLTQGESGANVLTF	TGTGCCAGCAGTTTGACTCAGGGGGAAAGTGGGGCCAACGTCCTGACTTTC
.	TRBV2	TRBD1	TRBJ1-2	CATLRDRGGARGYTF	TGTGCCACACTCCGGGATAGAGGGGGCGCGAGAGGCTACACCTTC
.	TRBV2	.	TRBJ1-2	CASSEQGNYGYTF	TGTGCCAGCAGTGAGCAGGGGAACTATGGCTACACCTTC
.	TRBV7-2	.	TRBJ1-1	CASSLGAWSTEAFF	TGTGCCAGCAGCTTAGGTGCTTGGAGCACTGAAGCTTTCTTT
.	TRBV11-3	TRBD1	TRBJ1-5	CASSPQTGGGSNQPQHF	TGTGCCAGCAGCCCACAGACAGGGGGAGGGAGCAATCAGCCCCAGCATTTT
.	TRBV2	.	TRBJ2-7	CASSEALGGIDEQYF	TGTGCCAGCAGTGAAGCGCTTGGGGGGATTGATGAGCAGTACTTC
.	TRBV21-1	.	TRBJ1-5	CASSNGHRGKTYSNQPQHF	TGTGCCAGCAGCAACGGCCATAGGGGTAAGACATATAGCAATCAGCCCCAGCATTTT
.	TRBV28	TRBD1	TRBJ1-1	CASSLDPTVWGQREHEGTEAFF	TGTGCCAGCAGTTTAGATCCAACCGTCTGGGGACAGAGGGAGCATGAAGGCACTGAAGCTTTCTTT
.	TRBV18	.	TRBJ2-2	CASSPSGPGELFF	TGTGCCAGCTCACCGTCGGGTCCCGGGGAGCTGTTTTTT
.	TRBV10-1	.	TRBJ2-5	CASSESKTGEETQYF	TGCGCCAGCAGTGAGTCGAAAACGGGAGAAGAGACCCAGTACTTC
.	TRBV5-1	.	TRBJ1-3	CASSVGTGFSGNTIYF	TGCGCCAGCAGCGTCGGGACTGGCTTCTCTGGAAACACCATATATTTT
.	TRBV2	TRBD1	TRBJ2-7	CASSENLGQGGGYEQYF	TGTGCCAGCAGTGAAAACCTAGGACAGGGTGGCGGCTACGAGCAGTACTTC
once	TRBV5-1	.	TRBJ2-7	CASSPPSSYEQYF	TGCGCCAGCAGCCCGCCTAGCTCGTACGAGCAGTACTTC
.	TRBV9	TRBD2	TRBJ2-7	CASSQGLAGGDYEQYF	TGTGCCAGCAGCCAGGGACTAGCGGGCGGGGACTACGAGCAGTACTTC
.	TRBV7-2	.	TRBJ1-6	CASSLTGGGVKPLHF	TGTGCCAGCAGCCTGACGGGGGGGGGCGTAAAACCCCTCCACTTT
.	TRBV7-9	.	TRBJ1-2	CASSPQGVDYGYTF	TGTGCCAGCAGCCCCCAAGGGGTAGACTATGGCTACACCTTC
.	TRBV25-1	.	TRBJ2-3	CASSATGEGTDTQYF	TGTGCCAGCAGTGCAACGGGGGAAGGCACAGATACGCAGTATTTT
.	TRBV7-2	.	TRBJ1-1	CASSLGSRAGAFF	TGTGCCAGCAGCTTAGGTAGCCGAGCTGGAGCTTTCTTT
.	TRBV6-2/TRBV6-3	.	TRBJ2-7	CASSSDFYEQYF	TGTGCCAGCAGTTCCGACTTTTACGAGCAGTACTTC
.	TRBV28	.	TRBJ2-3	CASSFLDTQYF	TGTGCCAGCAGTTTCTTAGATACGCAGTATTTT
few	TRBV28	TRBD1	TRBJ1-2	CASRRPGTGGKGYTF	TGTGCCAGCCGCAGGCCCGGGACAGGGGGCAAGGGCTACACCTTC
.	TRBV7-2	TRBD1	TRBJ1-6	CASSPPGDRNSPLHF	TGTGCCAGCAGCCCCCCCGGGGACAGAAACTCACCCCTCCACTTT